The 21 T cell receptor beta chains given below trace back to one sample, sequenced in a study of T cell responses to AZD1222 COVID-19 vaccine. Using immunoSEQ multiplex PCR, the repertoire was profiled, and TCRdb retains in-frame clones only, with some absent. This sample has fewer than 110,000 clones; 90% occur once, and the top ten carry about 4.8%. This specimen consisted of peripheral blood, obtained on day 0 of AZD1222 vaccination. Receptor source: an adult in good health.

This chain links TRBV10-3 with TRBJ2-2, with 9 bases aligning to TRBD1. Germline CDR1 reads ENHRY; CDR2 reads SYGVKD. The CDR3 is made up of 14 amino acids. With 10 bases clipped from V and 3 bases from J, the junction kept 6 bases outside the gene matches. Here the CDR3 reads CASNRGRDTGELFF. CDR3 coding DNA: TGTGCCAGCAACAGGGGGCGGGACACCGGGGAGCTGTTTTTT.

This rearrangement joins TRBV5-1 to TRBJ2-2, with TRBD2 identical over 9 bases. J was trimmed by 3 bases and V by 5 bases; bases with no gene match: 11. CDR3 length equals 17 residues. Germline assignment: CDR1 SGHRS and CDR2 YFSETQ. CDR3 in amino acids: CASRPDFASGDTGELFF. CDR3 nucleotide sequence: TGCGCCAGCAGACCCGACTTTGCTAGCGGGGACACCGGGGAGCTGTTTTTT.

The rearrangement links TRBV2 to TRBJ2-2; D is ambiguous. CDR3 length: 12 amino acids. The V gene's germline CDR1 is SNHLY and CDR2 FYNNEI. V was shortened by 6 bases and J by 5 bases, with 7 bases between the two germline ends. The CDR3 loop is CASSLGTGELFF. The CDR3 DNA reads TGTGCCAGCAGCCTGGGAACCGGGGAGCTGTTTTTT. Supplemented by reference TRBV2 and TRBJ2-2, the full variable domain reads EPEVTQTPSHQVTQMGQEVILRCVPISNHLYFYWYRQILGQKVEFLVSFYNNEISEKSEIFDDQFSVERPDGSNFTLKIRSTKLEDSAMYFCASSLGTGELFFGEGSRLTVL.

The chain links TRBV6-5 to TRBJ1-5; 8 bases are shared with TRBD1. Trimming removed 6 bases from V and 7 bases from J; junction bases left unmatched: 8. The length of the CDR3 is 14 residues. The germline CDR1 and CDR2 sequences are MNHEY and SVGAGI. The CDR3 reads CASSAGQGGQPQHF. The DNA of the CDR3 is TGTGCCAGCAGCGCAGGACAGGGAGGCCAGCCCCAGCATTTT.

V and J are TRBV4-1 and TRBJ1-1; the D is unclear. The CDR3 contains 13 residues. Germline V gene data show CDR1 as MGHRA and CDR2 as YSYEKL. Trimming cost V 0 bases and J 8 bases, with 10 bases left between them. The CDR3 loop is CASSQDRGQEAFF. For the CDR3, the DNA is TGCGCCAGCAGCCAAGATCGAGGGCAGGAAGCTTTCTTT.

This sequence joins TRBV30 and TRBJ2-7; D call uncertain. V was shortened by 0 bases and J by 3 bases, with 9 bases between the two germline ends. The length of the CDR3 is 13 residues. The V gene's germline CDR1 is GTSNPN and CDR2 SVGIG (reference sequence). CDR3 bases: TGTGCCTGGAGTGTGGTGAATCTCTACGAGCAGTACTTC. Translated, it gives CAWSVVNLYEQYF.

The chain recombines TRBV2 with TRBJ2-2; D might be TRBD1 (6 bases). This CDR3 is built from 15 residues. V was trimmed by 4 bases and J by 4 bases, leaving 13 bases between them. Germline V gene data show CDR1 as SNHLY and CDR2 as FYNNEI. CDR3 loop: CASSVRKGGTGELFF. The DNA for the CDR3 is TGTGCCAGCAGTGTGCGGAAAGGGGGCACCGGGGAGCTGTTTTTT.

The CDR3 nucleotides read TGTGCCAGCAGTTACGATTGGGGGTCCAGTGGCTACACCTTC. Translating gives CASSYDWGSSGYTF. This chain connects TRBV6-5 to TRBJ1-2; weak D call: TRBD1 (5 bases). Trimming took 2 bases from V and 7 from J, leaving 14 bases between them. Germline lookup yields CDR1 MNHEY and CDR2 SVGAGI. CDR3 length: 14 amino acids.

The J gene is TRBJ1-1, the V gene TRBV19; tentative D call: TRBD1 (5 bases). The germline gives CDR1 LNHDA, CDR2 SQIVND (reference sequence). The CDR3 sequence is 13 residues long. The V end was cut by 3 bases, the J end by 7 bases, with 12 bases between. CDR3: CASSIGPGDEAFF. The CDR3 DNA reads TGTGCCAGTAGTATCGGTCCGGGGGATGAAGCTTTCTTT.

The chain recombines TRBV2 with TRBJ1-2; D call uncertain. Trimming removed 3 bases from V and 4 bases from J, with 6 bases in between. The CDR3 has 12 amino acids. The germline CDR1 and CDR2 sequences are SNHLY and FYNNEI. CDR3 nucleotides: TGTGCCAGCAGTGACCAAAGCTATGGCTACACCTTC. Translation gives CASSDQSYGYTF.

The rearrangement links TRBV27 to TRBJ2-7; 14 nucleotides line up with TRBD2. The trim removed 8 bases at V and 3 bases at J, leaving 6 bases unmatched. CDR3 length: 15 residues. Per the germline V gene, CDR1 is MNHEY and CDR2 is SMNVEV (reference sequence). DNA for the CDR3: TGTGCCAGCGGGACTAGCGGGGGAAGATACTACGAGCAGTACTTC. Translating it yields CASGTSGGRYYEQYF.

The chain uses TRBV20-1 and TRBJ1-2; D is unclear. Germline V gene sequence: CDR1 DFQATT, CDR2 SNEGSKA (reference sequence). This CDR3 is 11 amino acids long. V gave up 2 bases and J gave up 6 bases, with 7 bases separating them. CDR3 coding DNA: TGCAGTGCTAGAATGGAGGATGGCTACACCTTC. Its protein product is CSARMEDGYTF.

The chain uses TRBV5-1 and TRBJ1-1, with D unresolved. Per the germline V gene, CDR1 is SGHRS and CDR2 is YFSETQ. V dropped 0 bases and J dropped 5 bases, with 11 bases sitting between them. This CDR3 contains 14 residues. In DNA, the CDR3 is TGCGCCAGCAGCTTGGCCACGGGATCAACTGAAGCTTTCTTT. Translation gives CASSLATGSTEAFF.

As regards this clone: One end of the junction is discordant with germline, which a read error may explain. The genes are TRBV28 and TRBJ1-2, with no clear D. Looked up from germline, CDR1 is MDHEN and CDR2 is SYDVKM. The CDR3 has 13 residues. The CDR3 nucleotides are TGTGCCAGCAGTGTATGGGGTGATCGTGGCTACACCTTC. Translating it yields CASSVWGDRGYTF.

The chain carries TRBV28 and TRBJ1-1, with D tentatively TRBD1 (5 bases). The germline V gene encodes CDR1 MDHEN and CDR2 SYDVKM. V lost 1 base and J 7 bases, leaving 7 bases between the germline ends. CDR3 size: 12 residues. The CDR3, as DNA: TGTGCCAGCAGTTTATCGAGGGGTGAAGCTTTCTTT. Translation gives CASSLSRGEAFF.

The rearrangement joins TRBV6-5 to TRBJ1-3, with no clear D. This CDR3 contains 15 residues. Trimming removed 2 bases at V and 5 bases at J, with 13 bases between. Germline V gene lookup returns CDR1 MNHEY and CDR2 SVGAGI. CDR3 sequence (DNA): TGTGCCAGCAGTTACAGTCGGGAGTTGAGAAACACCATATATTTT. Translation: CASSYSRELRNTIYF.

The chain combines TRBV14 with TRBJ2-2; 11 bases are shared with TRBD2. V lost 0 bases to trimming and J lost 7 bases; unmatched junction nucleotides: 7. Germline V gene sequence: CDR1 SGHDN, CDR2 FVKESK. The CDR3 consists of 17 residues. The CDR3 nucleotides are TGTGCCAGCAGCCAAGAGTTAGCGGGGGGGCCCAGCGGGGAGCTGTTTTTT. It specifies CASSQELAGGPSGELFF.

This clone was seen only a few times. The rearrangement uses TRBV6-5 and TRBJ1-3; D is perhaps TRBD1 (5 bases). The CDR3 contains 15 residues. Germline CDR1 MNHEY, CDR2 SVGAGI. V was shortened by 7 bases and J by 5 bases, with 18 bases between the two germline ends. Here the CDR3 DNA reads TGTGCCAGCAAGCCCGCCCGGACAAGGCGAAACACCATATATTTT. Amino acids: CASKPARTRRNTIYF.

CDR3 in DNA: TGTGCCAGCAGCTCGGGACAAATGAACACTGAAGCTTTCTTT. It yields the protein CASSSGQMNTEAFF. This sequence joins TRBV5-6 and TRBJ1-1; D is perhaps TRBD1 (6 bases). The ends were cut back, 3 bases at V and 0 bases at J, with 9 bases in the middle. The CDR3 consists of 14 residues. CDR1 is SGHDT, CDR2 YYEEEE, per germline.

This chain uses TRBV7-2 with TRBJ2-7; 9 bases are a match to TRBD1. The CDR3 is 14 amino acids. CDR1 and CDR2 from the germline V gene are SGHTA and FQGNSA. J gave up 7 bases and V 4 bases, and 8 bases lay outside the gene matches. CDR3 DNA: TGTGCCAGCAGCTCTACAGGGGGCTTAAGGGAGCAGTACTTC. Its translation: CASSSTGGLREQYF.

This clone turned up a few times. This chain joins TRBV24-1 and TRBJ2-7; TRBD1 matches at 7 bases. Losses at the gene ends were 5 bases for V and 0 bases for J; bases not matched to a gene: 9. There are 16 residues in the CDR3. Germline CDR1 and CDR2: KGHDR and SFDVKD. CDR3 sequence (DNA): TGTGCCACCAGTGGAACCGGGACAGCAAACTCCTACGAGCAGTACTTC. Its translation: CATSGTGTANSYEQYF.